The source of this TCR beta chain is a study of cytomegalovirus exposure and HLA in healthy donors. Study-level information: Earlier findings included 117 million unique TCR beta sequences obtained from about 180 million T cells. Study-wide results and limits: Serostatus for CMV was the only available immune exposure information. An assumption of roughly uniform sequencing depth across donors underlay the presence/absence analyses.

Germline V CDR1 and CDR2: MNHEY, SVGAGI. The V and J ends lost 4 bases and 6 bases, in that order; junction bases with no gene match: 9. CDR3 length equals 16 residues. For this clone: What it binds is not known.

Both 60 Vbeta primers and 13 Jbeta primers went into the PCR. Assay used: immunoSEQ multiplex PCR; TCRdb lists only in-frame clones, some missing. The sample has around 110,000 clones; roughly 9% are singletons. The source material was PBMCs. The V gene is TRBV6-5, the J gene TRBJ2-3; 11 bases match TRBD2. The clonotype originates from a man aged 25-45 years in good health and CMV-seronegative. For the CDR3, the DNA is TGTGCCAGCAGTTCCCTTGCTAGCGGGGGGCTGGATACGCAGTATTTT. This encodes CASSSLASGGLDTQYF.